The 7 T cell receptor beta chains below were found in one sample sequenced in a study of PD-L1 blockade in urothelial cancer. Method: immunoSEQ multiplex PCR; TCRdb's copy keeps in-frame clones and lacks some. The data contain tens of thousands of clones, roughly 85% of them singletons. Time point specified: peripheral blood 6 weeks after treatment start. The specimen was PBMCs, collected around atezolizumab (anti-PD-L1) treatment. The receptors stem from a man in his 70s with urothelial cancer.

The rearrangement uses TRBV11-2 and TRBJ2-1; the D gene is possibly TRBD1 (5 bases). V gave up 1 base and J gave up 13 bases, with 11 bases separating them. CDR3 length equals 12 residues. Germline lookup yields CDR1 SGHAT and CDR2 FQNNGV. The CDR3 sequence: CASSLARQGQFF. The CDR3 DNA reads as TGTGCCAGCAGCTTAGCGCGGCAGGGCCAGTTCTTC.

V usage is TRBV27 and J usage is TRBJ2-1; a possible D gene is TRBD2 (6 bases). Germline V gene sequence: CDR1 MNHEY, CDR2 SMNVEV (reference sequence). This CDR3 comprises 15 residues. V lost 4 bases and J 9 bases, leaving 19 bases between the germline ends. The CDR3 coding sequence is TGTGCCAGCAGTTGGGGCGGAGGAGGGATGAGTGAGCAGTTCTTC. This codes for CASSWGGGGMSEQFF.

The rearrangement uses TRBV6-5 and TRBJ2-3; 8 bases fit TRBD2. Germline-derived CDR1 and CDR2 are MNHEY and SVGAGI. V gave up 2 bases and J gave up 5 bases; unmatched junction bases: 9. This CDR3 has 16 amino acids. The CDR3 is CASSYIPGSGRDTQYF. CDR3 bases: TGTGCCAGCAGTTACATCCCGGGGAGCGGGAGAGATACGCAGTATTTT.

The chain couples TRBV18 to TRBJ1-1; a possible D gene is TRBD1 (5 bases). CDR3 length: 16 residues. V dropped 4 bases and J dropped 4 bases, with 19 bases sitting between them. Per the germline V gene, CDR1 is KGHSH and CDR2 is LQKENI. As DNA, the CDR3 is TGTGCCAGCTCACGGCTGTCCCCAGGGAAGGGCACTGAAGCTTTCTTT. Encoded protein: CASSRLSPGKGTEAFF.

The table lists this clone with a few counts. The chain is built from TRBV7-8 and TRBJ2-2; no firm D call. The CDR3 is 14 amino acids. The V end was cut by 5 bases, the J end by 4 bases, with 11 bases between. Germline values: CDR1 SGHVS, CDR2 FQNEAQ. CDR3 sequence: CASSPSRATGELFF. In DNA form, the CDR3 reads TGTGCCAGCAGCCCCTCCCGCGCCACCGGGGAGCTGTTTTTT.

The gene calls are TRBV6-6 and TRBJ2-5, with D maybe TRBD2 (6 bases). The length of the CDR3 is 15 residues. The V gene lost 8 bases and the J gene lost 0 bases, with 16 bases spanning the gap. Germline values: CDR1 MNHNY, CDR2 SVGAGI (reference sequence). CDR3 loop: CASGTSSGDQETQYF. The CDR3 nucleotides are TGTGCCAGCGGTACTAGCTCCGGAGACCAAGAGACCCAGTACTTC.

This clone has a handful of counts. The J gene is TRBJ1-2, the V gene TRBV13, with 9 bases fitting TRBD1. The CDR3 has 12 amino acids. The germline V gene has CDR1 PRHDT and CDR2 FYEKMQ (reference sequence). J was trimmed by 8 bases and V by 6 bases; bases with no gene match: 4. CDR3 nucleotides: TGTGCCAGCAGACCGGACAGGGGCGGCTACACCTTC. Its protein is CASRPDRGGYTF.